Presented here are 4 T cell receptor beta chains from one specimen sequenced in a study of shared clonotypes between healthy human individuals. Method: immunoSEQ multiplex PCR; TCRdb's copy keeps in-frame clones and lacks some. The table has some 95,000 clones, roughly two thirds seen once. Material: memory CD8+ T cells sorted from blood. Subset indicated: CD45RO+ cells pooled with CCR7-negative TemRA cells. The receptors shown here come from a man aged 25 to 45 in good health.

This chain links TRBV2 with TRBJ2-5, with TRBD2 matching 7 bases. V lost 6 bases to trimming and J lost 0 bases; unmatched junction nucleotides: 7. CDR1 and CDR2 (germline): SNHLY, FYNNEI. The CDR3 totals 15 residues. CDR3 nucleotide sequence: TGTGCCAGCAGCTTCTGGGGGGGACACCAAGAGACCCAGTACTTC. This encodes CASSFWGGHQETQYF. Variable domain in full (rest from reference TRBV2 and TRBJ2-5): EPEVTQTPSHQVTQMGQEVILRCVPISNHLYFYWYRQILGQKVEFLVSFYNNEISEKSEIFDDQFSVERPDGSNFTLKIRSTKLEDSAMYFCASSFWGGHQETQYFGPGTRLLVL.

V gene TRBV28 combines with J gene TRBJ2-1; 10 bases map to TRBD2. J gave up 8 bases and V 4 bases, and 8 bases lay outside the gene matches. This CDR3 has 15 amino acids. Looked up from germline, CDR1 is MDHEN and CDR2 is SYDVKM. CDR3 sequence: CASSSLAGAYDEQFF. The CDR3 DNA follows: TGTGCCAGCAGTTCCCTAGCGGGAGCGTACGATGAGCAGTTCTTC.

The rearrangement joins TRBV27 to TRBJ2-2; maybe TRBD2 (6 bases). The CDR3 consists of 14 residues. Germline loops: CDR1 MNHEY, CDR2 SMNVEV (reference sequence). The V end lost 2 bases, the J end lost 5 bases, and 9 bases lay between the germline ends. This CDR3 is CASSLLTSTGELFF. The CDR3 DNA reads as TGTGCCAGCAGTTTACTGACTAGTACCGGGGAGCTGTTTTTT.

This chain uses TRBV6-1 with TRBJ2-7; tentatively, D is TRBD1 or TRBD2 (5 bases each). Per the germline V gene, CDR1 is MNHNS and CDR2 is SASEGT. The ends were cut back, 0 bases at V and 3 bases at J, with 12 bases in the middle. The CDR3 has 15 residues. This chain's CDR3 is CASSEALRGVYEQYF. The CDR3 region has the DNA TGTGCCAGCAGTGAAGCGCTTCGAGGGGTCTACGAGCAGTACTTC.